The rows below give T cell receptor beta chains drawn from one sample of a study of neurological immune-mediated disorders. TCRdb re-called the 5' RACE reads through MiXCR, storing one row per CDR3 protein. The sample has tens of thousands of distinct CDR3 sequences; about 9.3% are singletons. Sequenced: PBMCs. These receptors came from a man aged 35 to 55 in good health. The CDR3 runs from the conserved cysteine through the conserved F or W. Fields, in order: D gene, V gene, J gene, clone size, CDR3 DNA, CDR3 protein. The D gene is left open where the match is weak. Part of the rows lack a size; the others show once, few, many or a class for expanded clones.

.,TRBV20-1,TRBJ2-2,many,TGCAGTGCCGGGGAGGGGGGCTCCATCGGGGAGCTGTTTTTT,CSAGEGGSIGELFF
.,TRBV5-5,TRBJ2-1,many,TGTGCCAGCAGCAGACTAGACAATGAGCAGTTCTTC,CASSRLDNEQFF
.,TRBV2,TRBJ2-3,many,TGTGCCAGCAGTGCGTCCCCCGGGACGGCAGATACGCAGTATTTT,CASSASPGTADTQYF
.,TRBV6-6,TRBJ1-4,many,TGTGCCAGCAGTTACTCGAAAGGAGGCCTGGGGGGATCGAGGGAAAAACTGTTTTTT,CASSYSKGGLGGSREKLFF
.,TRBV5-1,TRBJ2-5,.,TGCGCCAGCAGCGCCAACACGGCCGGGCGCCAGTACCAAGAGACCCAGTACTTC,CASSANTAGRQYQETQYF
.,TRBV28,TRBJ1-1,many,TGTGCCAGCAGCCCTCAAGGGTTGAACACTGAAGCTTTCTTT,CASSPQGLNTEAFF
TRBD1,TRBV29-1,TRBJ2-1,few,TGCAGCGTGCATCCCGGGACAGGGGATGATGAGCAGTTCTTC,CSVHPGTGDDEQFF
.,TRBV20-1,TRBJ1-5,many,TGCAGTGGTAGGTCAGGGGCTGACAATCAGCCCCAGCATTTT,CSGRSGADNQPQHF
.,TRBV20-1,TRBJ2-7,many,TGCAGTGCTAGAGACCTTCGAGGTGGGCTCTCCTACGAGCAGTACTTC,CSARDLRGGLSYEQYF
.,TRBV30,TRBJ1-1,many,TGTGCCTGGAGTGTATCCCAGACCCTCGCTTTCTTT,CAWSVSQTLAFF
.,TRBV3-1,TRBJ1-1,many,TGTGCCAGCAGCCAAGAAGAAGGGGCGGGGACTGAAGCTTTCTTT,CASSQEEGAGTEAFF
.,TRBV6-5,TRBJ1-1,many,TGTGCCAGCCGATCCCCTGGGGCCGGCACTGAAGCTTTCTTT,CASRSPGAGTEAFF
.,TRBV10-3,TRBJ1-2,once,TGTGCCATCAGTGAGACGGTCGGCTATGGCTACACCTTC,CAISETVGYGYTF
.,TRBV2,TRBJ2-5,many,TGTGCCAGCAGTGAATTGGGGTTAGAGACCCAGTACTTC,CASSELGLETQYF
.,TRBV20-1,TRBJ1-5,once,TGCAGTGCTAGGATTAGCAATCAGCCCCAGCATTTT,CSARISNQPQHF
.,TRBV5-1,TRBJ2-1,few,TGCGCCAGCAGCGTCACCCCCGGACAGACATACAATGAGCAGTTCTTC,CASSVTPGQTYNEQFF
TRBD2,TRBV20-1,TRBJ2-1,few,TGCAGTGCTAGAGATGCTGGACTAGCGGGAGGTAATAATGAGCAGTTCTTC,CSARDAGLAGGNNEQFF
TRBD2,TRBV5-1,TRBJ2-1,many,TGCGCCAGCAGCTTGGAAGTAGCGGGTTACAATGAGCAGTTCTTC,CASSLEVAGYNEQFF
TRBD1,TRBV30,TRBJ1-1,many,TGTGCCTGGAGTGTCGACGGGACAGCTGAAGCTTTCTTT,CAWSVDGTAEAFF
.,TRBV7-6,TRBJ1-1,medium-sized,TGTGCCAGCAGTTCGCCAACAGCGAACACTGAAGCTTTCTTT,CASSSPTANTEAFF
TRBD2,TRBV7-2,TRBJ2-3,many,TGTGCCAGCAGCCTCAGTGGGACTAGCACCACAGATACGCAGTATTTT,CASSLSGTSTTDTQYF
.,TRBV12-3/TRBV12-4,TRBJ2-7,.,TGTGCCAGCAGCAAAGCCGGGCCTTTTGTGGAGCAGTACTTC,CASSKAGPFVEQYF